This T cell receptor (beta chain) was retrieved from a study of shared clonotypes between healthy human individuals. General study points: All-four-donor shared clonotypes had higher generation probabilities than non-shared clonotypes did. Sampling included only blood; tissue repertoires likely differ.

Here immunoSEQ multiplex PCR was the method, and the copy in TCRdb shows in-frame clones only, minus some. The data show some 2 million clones, with 90% to 95% seen just once and 0.13% held by the top ten. Losses at the gene ends were 9 bases for V and 2 bases for J; bases not matched to a gene: 7. The germline CDR1 and CDR2 sequences are WSHSY and SAAADI. The CDR3 is made up of 15 amino acids. On this clone: Its antigen is unidentified.

The TCR comes from a man between 18 and 35 years old in good health. What was sequenced was naive CD4+ T cells sorted from blood. Subset specified: CD45RA+ positively selected. The chain joins TRBV10-2 to TRBJ2-5; 12 bases fit TRBD2. CDR3 nucleotide sequence: TGCGCCAGTACCGGACTAGCGGGGACTCAAGAGACCCAGTACTTC. As protein: CASTGLAGTQETQYF.